This T cell receptor beta chain was sequenced in a study of technical replicates of blood from a handful of donors. TCRdb keeps only in-frame clones here, not all; method: immunoSEQ multiplex PCR. The sample lists tens of thousands of clones; approximately 96% were seen once. Sequencing was performed on T cells isolated from PBMCs. The clonotype comes from a human donor in good health.

The DNA for the CDR3 is TGTGCCAGCAGCTTAGTACGCAGGGTGCTTTCGGACAATGAGCAGTTCTTC. It is translated as CASSLVRRVLSDNEQFF. This sequence joins TRBV11-2 and TRBJ2-1, with a weak D call TRBD1 (5 bases). This CDR3 has 17 amino acids. The germline CDR1 and CDR2 sequences are SGHAT and FQNNGV. Trimming removed 1 base from V and 5 bases from J, with 18 bases in between.